These 29 T cell receptor beta chains were sequenced from one sample in a study of tumor and adjacent non-tumor tissue in lung cancer. The template was RNA from unsorted bulk tissue. The library came from three nested PCR rounds adapted from ARM-PCR protocols. TCRdb fed the multiplex PCR reads into MiXCR, producing one record per CDR3 protein. The data show about 76,000 distinct CDR3 sequences, 65% to 75% seen once. The specimen was lung tumor tissue. The receptors here all came from a woman between 65 and 79 years old with non-small cell lung cancer.

Worth noting for this clonotype: Likely a read error: the CDR3 ends without its conserved phenylalanine or tryptophan. The J gene is TRBJ2-1, the V gene TRBV29-1; TRBD2 might be the D (6 bases). Trimming pared 5 bases from V and 2 bases from J, leaving 28 bases between. The CDR3 covers 19 residues. Germline V gives CDR1 SQVTM, CDR2 ANQGSEA. DNA for the CDR3: TGCAGCGTTTTGGGAGGTGATCGGGCGGGATCATTACCCTACAATGAGCAGTTCCTC. This codes for CSVLGGDRAGSLPYNEQFL.

In the case of this clonotype: The conserved final phenylalanine or tryptophan is absent from the CDR3, which likely points to a read error. This chain links TRBV5-4 with TRBJ2-5, with D possibly called TRBD1 or TRBD2 (5 bases each). The CDR3 is made up of 15 amino acids. Germline CDR1 reads SGHNT; CDR2 reads YYREEE (reference sequence). The V end was cut by 1 base, the J end by 1 base, with 11 bases between. The CDR3 nucleotides are TGTGCCAGCAGCTTGCCTATCGGGGCCCAAGAGACCCAGTACTTA. It translates to CASSLPIGAQETQYL.

With respect to this clonotype: The CDR3 ends on some other residue instead of the conserved phenylalanine or tryptophan, so this is likely a read error. The gene calls are TRBV11-3 and TRBJ2-2; D is undetermined. The CDR3 contains 17 residues. CDR1 and CDR2 (germline): SGHNT, YENEEA. The CDR3 spells CASSPHQSTLNIGELFL. Here the CDR3 DNA reads TGTGCCAGCAGCCCCCATCAATCGACATTGAACATCGGGGAGCTGTTTCTT.

In the case of this clonotype: One base away lies a much larger clone, so this may be a sequencing read error. This chain uses TRBV20-1 with TRBJ2-3; D remains ambiguous. Germline V gene lookup returns CDR1 DFQATT and CDR2 SNEGSKA (reference sequence). This CDR3 has 14 residues. The CDR3, as DNA: TGCATTGCTCCCCCCCTGGATAGCACAGATACGCAGTATTTT. Translating gives CIAPPLDSTDTQYF.

With regard to this clonotype: The CDR3 does not close with the conserved phenylalanine or tryptophan, likely indicating a read error. Because the CDR3's place on the DNA is in doubt, the DNA is left out and the CDR3 is given as listed by TCRdb. The chain employs TRBV6-6 and TRBJ2-3; the table's D call TRBD2 went unverified against the DNA. Germline V gene sequence: CDR1 MNHNY, CDR2 SVGAGI (reference sequence). The CDR3 has 15 amino acids, counting both end residues. The CDR3 sequence is CACRALAGGLDTQYI.

A note on this clonotype: Its ends do not fully match the called genes, so a read error is possible. This chain joins TRBV20-1 and TRBJ1-2; D possibly corresponds to TRBD1 (6 bases). The CDR3 loop spans 17 amino acids. CDR1 DFQATT and CDR2 SNEGSKA come from the germline V gene (reference sequence). The CDR3 reads CIASGGGGARVDYGYAF. In DNA, the CDR3 is TGCATTGCTAGCGGCGGCGGGGGGGCTCGGGTTGACTATGGCTACGCCTTC.

The V gene is TRBV29-1, the J gene TRBJ2-7; TRBD1 agrees at 9 bases. Germline V lookup: CDR1 SQVTM, CDR2 ANQGSEA. The CDR3 is 14 residues long. Trimming cost V 6 bases and J 5 bases; bases outside gene matches: 11. CDR3 loop: CSVIVTGGGNEQYF. The CDR3 bases are TGCAGCGTAATAGTGACAGGGGGTGGCAACGAGCAGTACTTC.

To note about this clonotype: A much bigger clone sits one base away, suggesting this may be a read error. The chain joins TRBV7-3 to TRBJ2-3; 8 nucleotides agree with TRBD2. Losses at the gene ends were 4 bases for V and 4 bases for J; bases not matched to a gene: 7. This CDR3 region has 15 residues. Germline V gives CDR1 SGHTA, CDR2 FQGTGA. CDR3 DNA sequence: TGTGCCAGCAGCTCACTAGCGGTGAGCGCAGATACGCAGTATTTT. It is translated as CASSSLAVSADTQYF.

By its share, this clonotype is medium-sized (0.01 to 0.1%). The chain joins TRBV5-6 to TRBJ2-3; D is undetermined. Germline V gene lookup returns CDR1 SGHDT and CDR2 YYEEEE. The V gene lost 3 bases and the J gene lost 7 bases, with 12 bases spanning the gap. The CDR3 is made up of 13 amino acids. The CDR3: CASSYGKQNTQYF. DNA for the CDR3: TGTGCCAGCAGCTATGGGAAGCAGAATACGCAGTATTTT.

As concerns this clonotype: Mismatch with germline at one junction end may stem from a read error. V gene TRBV29-1 combines with J gene TRBJ2-2; 7 positions agree with TRBD2. This CDR3 spans 15 amino acids. Looked up from germline, CDR1 is SQVTM and CDR2 is ANQGSEA. CDR3 nucleotide sequence: TGCAGCGCGGGGACTAACGGGAGTAACGTTGGGGAACTGTTTTTT. Protein: CSAGTNGSNVGELFF.

This chain links TRBV10-3 with TRBJ1-1; 8 nucleotides agree with TRBD1. V lost 5 bases and J lost 1; bases outside the gene matches: 6. Germline V CDR1 and CDR2: ENHRY, SYGVKD. The CDR3 spans 15 residues. CDR3 sequence reads: CAISKQQGENTEAFF. Here the CDR3 DNA reads TGTGCCATCAGTAAGCAACAGGGGGAGAACACTGAAGCTTTCTTT.

The chain carries TRBV5-1 and TRBJ1-1, with a tentative D call TRBD1 (5 bases). Germline V CDR1 and CDR2: SGHRS, YFSETQ. This CDR3 contains 17 residues. Between the trimmed V and J ends, which lost 6 bases and 4 bases, there was a span of 25 bases. This CDR3 reads CASITRDGAFMSTEAFF. DNA for the CDR3: TGCGCCAGCATCACCCGGGACGGCGCTTTCATGAGCACTGAAGCTTTCTTT.

The chain has TRBV12-3 or TRBV12-4 and TRBJ2-7, with D possibly matching TRBD1 (6 bases). The CDR3 has 12 residues. Trimming removed 6 bases at V and 6 bases at J, with 12 bases between. The CDR3 coding sequence is TGTGCCAGCAGCAGAATCAGGGGCGAGCAGTACTTC. Its protein is CASSRIRGEQYF.

Comment on this clonotype: The junction departs from germline at one end; a sequencing error may be responsible. V usage is TRBV5-4 and J usage is TRBJ1-1; D call uncertain. This CDR3 contains 12 residues. The germline V gene encodes CDR1 SGHNT and CDR2 YYREEE (reference sequence). The CDR3 is CASSWEVTETFF. In DNA form, the CDR3 reads TGTGCCAGCAGCTGGGAAGTCACTGAAACTTTCTTT.

Regarding this clonotype: Sequence at one end of the junction differs from germline and may be a read error. V usage is TRBV20-1 and J usage is TRBJ2-7; the match to TRBD2 covers 14 bases. Germline V gene lookup returns CDR1 DFQATT and CDR2 SNEGSKA (reference sequence). This CDR3 is 15 amino acids long. For the CDR3, the DNA is TGTAGTGCTAGATTAGGGACTAGCGGGAGTTACGAGCAGTACTTC. This encodes CSARLGTSGSYEQYF.

A note on this clonotype: Here the CDR3 omits its conserved ending phenylalanine or tryptophan, so a read error is the likely source. Because the CDR3's place on the DNA is in doubt, the DNA is left out and the CDR3 is given as listed by TCRdb. The CDR3 region is CASSHSGFGYGYTY. The genes are TRBV11-1 and TRBJ1-2; the table's TRBD1 call for D was not verified on the DNA. Both ends counted, the CDR3 spans 14 residues. Germline V lookup: CDR1 SGHAT, CDR2 FQDESV (reference sequence).

Remarks on this clonotype: The conserved closing phenylalanine or tryptophan is absent in this CDR3, likely reflecting a read error. This chain uses TRBV4-1 with TRBJ2-2, with 10 bases identical to TRBD2. In germline, CDR1 is MGHRA, CDR2 YSYEKL. J lost 6 bases, V lost 0 bases, and 13 bases had no gene match. The CDR3 extends over 19 amino acids. The chain's CDR3 is CASSQEAKLAGWGAGELFS. CDR3 nucleotides: TGCGCCAGCAGCCAAGAGGCCAAACTAGCGGGATGGGGTGCCGGGGAGCTGTTTTCT.

Concerning this clonotype: Germline is not matched at one junction end, which may reflect a read error. V gene TRBV6-5 combines with J gene TRBJ2-5; maybe TRBD1 (6 bases). Germline V gene data show CDR1 as MNHEY and CDR2 as SVGAGI. There are 14 residues in the CDR3. The CDR3 is CVSSFPRGWETQYF. CDR3 bases: TGTGTCAGCAGTTTCCCTAGGGGGTGGGAGACCCAGTACTTC.

The J gene is TRBJ1-1, the V gene TRBV28, with D perhaps matching TRBD1 (6 bases). Germline V gene lookup returns CDR1 MDHEN and CDR2 SYDVKM. The length of the CDR3 is 17 residues. Trimming removed 7 bases from V and 0 bases from J, with 21 bases in between. DNA of the CDR3: TGTGCCAGCAACAAAGACAGGTTATCTCAAATGAACACTGAAGCTTTCTTT. It codes for CASNKDRLSQMNTEAFF.

This clonotype has ten or more counts. The chain is built from TRBV20-1 and TRBJ2-7, with D tentatively TRBD2 (5 bases). The V gene lost 4 bases and the J gene lost 3 bases, with 7 bases spanning the gap. CDR3 length equals 11 residues. The germline V gene has CDR1 DFQATT and CDR2 SNEGSKA (reference sequence). CDR3: CSATRDYEQYF. The CDR3 region has the DNA TGCAGTGCTACCCGGGACTACGAGCAGTACTTC.

This clonotype has at least ten counts. The chain combines TRBV4-1 with TRBJ2-1; D is undetermined. The CDR3 is 16 amino acids. V was clipped by 0 bases and J by 3 bases, with 12 bases between them. The germline CDR1 and CDR2 sequences are MGHRA and YSYEKL. The CDR3 nucleotides read TGCGCCAGCAGCCAAGATTGGCTGGAATACTACAATGAGCAGTTCTTC. Translation: CASSQDWLEYYNEQFF.

Many counts were recorded for this clonotype. The V gene is TRBV28, the J gene TRBJ1-2, with D maybe TRBD1 (6 bases). Germline V gene data show CDR1 as MDHEN and CDR2 as SYDVKM. This CDR3 region has 15 residues. The germline V and J ends were trimmed by 6 bases and 1 base, with 15 bases remaining between them. Here the CDR3 DNA reads TGTGCCAGCAGCAATGCAGGGGCAGTTAACTATGGCTACACCTTC. Amino acids: CASSNAGAVNYGYTF.

This clonotype was observed at least ten times. The gene calls are TRBV4-1 and TRBJ1-5; D is possibly TRBD1 (5 bases). From germline, CDR1 is MGHRA and CDR2 YSYEKL. The CDR3 length is 15 residues. V was trimmed by 0 bases and J by 6 bases, leaving 12 bases between them. The CDR3 is CASSQDRVRGQPQHF. In nucleotides, the CDR3 is TGCGCCAGCAGCCAAGACAGGGTTCGGGGTCAGCCCCAGCATTTT.

This clonotype was observed a handful of times. J is TRBJ2-4 and V is TRBV2; 11 nucleotides match TRBD2. The CDR3 totals 15 residues. The V and J ends lost 4 bases and 6 bases, in that order; junction bases with no gene match: 5. From germline, CDR1 is SNHLY and CDR2 FYNNEI. The CDR3 spells CASSGIAGGGNIQYF. The CDR3, as DNA: TGTGCCAGCAGTGGGATAGCGGGAGGGGGAAACATTCAGTACTTC.

This clonotype was observed a single time. The junction differs from germline at one of its ends, possibly a read error. V and J are TRBV24-1 and TRBJ2-7; 7 nucleotides agree with TRBD1. The germline V gene encodes CDR1 KGHDR and CDR2 SFDVKD. The CDR3 runs to 15 residues. This CDR3 is CATSEAGTVSHEHYF. CDR3 DNA sequence: TGTGCCACCAGTGAGGCCGGGACAGTTTCCCACGAGCATTACTTC.

To note about this clonotype: One end of the junction is discordant with germline, which a read error may explain. The chain uses TRBV6-1 and TRBJ1-3, with D possibly TRBD1 on 6 matching bases. In germline, CDR1 is MNHNS, CDR2 SASEGT. The CDR3 extends over 17 amino acids. The CDR3 DNA sequence: TGTGCGAGCAATTCTGACAGGCCTCAAAGGCCTGGAAACACCATATATTTT. It translates to CASNSDRPQRPGNTIYF.

This clonotype came up a few times. A read error is possible here, since a much larger clone lies one base away. The gene calls are TRBV12-3 or TRBV12-4 and TRBJ2-5; the match to TRBD1 covers 7 bases. This CDR3 region has 21 residues. Unmatched junction bases numbered 31, after V lost 5 bases and J lost 7 bases. The CDR3 DNA is TGTGCCAGCAGTCTGAGACAGGGCTCGATCTACCAGCCAAAACGAAAAGGGACCCAGTACTTC. Residues: CASSLRQGSIYQPKRKGTQYF.

Regarding this clonotype: Being one base from a much bigger clone, this may be a read error. Because the CDR3's place on the DNA is in doubt, the DNA is left out and the CDR3 is given as listed by TCRdb. The chain couples TRBV29-1 to TRBJ1-1; the table's D call TRBD1 went unverified against the DNA. The CDR3 length equals 12 residues, ends included. Per the germline V gene, CDR1 is SQVTM and CDR2 is ANQGSEA. The CDR3 here is CSVGGGATEASF.

This clonotype appeared many times. This sequence joins TRBV20-1 and TRBJ2-1; D possibly corresponds to TRBD2 (6 bases). Germline CDR1 and CDR2: DFQATT and SNEGSKA (reference sequence). The ends were cut back, 3 bases at V and 7 bases at J, with 16 bases in the middle. The CDR3 has 14 residues. The CDR3 bases are TGCAGTGCTAGCTGGGGGGAGGAGTGGAATGAGCAGTTCTTC. Translation: CSASWGEEWNEQFF.